This T cell receptor (beta chain) stems from a study of identifying expanded T cells in peripheral blood. Broader study findings: Over about two and four weeks, about 15 and 19 clones changed, versus 1.2 between replicates.

V shed 0 bases and J shed 6 bases, with 12 bases lying between them. The CDR3 covers 14 residues. Germline CDR1 SGHRS, CDR2 YFSETQ. Comment on this clone: Its antigen is unidentified.

The table came from immunoSEQ multiplex PCR; TCRdb's copy has only in-frame clones and leaves some out. The sample holds 100,000 to 150,000 clones, about four fifths seen once. The V and J genes are TRBV5-1 and TRBJ1-1; tentative D call: TRBD1 (5 bases). The TCR sequence derives from a person aged 18 to 70 in good health. Sequenced: blood. CDR3 in DNA: TGCGCCAGCAGCTTGGCGGGGGTGAAGGCTGAAGCTTTCTTT. Translated: CASSLAGVKAEAFF.